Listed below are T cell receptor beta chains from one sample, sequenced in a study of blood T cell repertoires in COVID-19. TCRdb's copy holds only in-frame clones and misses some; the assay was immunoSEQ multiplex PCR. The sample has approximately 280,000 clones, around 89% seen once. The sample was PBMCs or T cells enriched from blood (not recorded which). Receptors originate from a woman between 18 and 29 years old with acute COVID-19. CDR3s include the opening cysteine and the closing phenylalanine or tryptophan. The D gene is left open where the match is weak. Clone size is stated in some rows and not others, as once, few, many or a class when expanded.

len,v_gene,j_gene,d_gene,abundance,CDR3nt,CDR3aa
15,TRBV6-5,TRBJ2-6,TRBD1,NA,TGTGCCAGCACAGAGACAGGGGTAGGGGCCAACGTCCTGACTTTC,CASTETGVGANVLTF
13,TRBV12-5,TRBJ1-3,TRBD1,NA,TGTGCTAGTGGTGGACAGGGGAGGGACACCATATATTTT,CASGGQGRDTIYF
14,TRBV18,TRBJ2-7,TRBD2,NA,TGTGCCAGCTCATTAGCGGGAGCTCAGCCCGAGCAGTACTTC,CASSLAGAQPEQYF
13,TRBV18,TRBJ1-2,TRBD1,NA,TGTGCCAGCTCACCACGACAGGGGGATGGCTACACCTTC,CASSPRQGDGYTF
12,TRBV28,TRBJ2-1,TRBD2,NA,TGTGCCAGCAGGCGGACTAGCGGGGACCGGATCTTC,CASRRTSGDRIF
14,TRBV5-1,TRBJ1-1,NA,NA,TGCGCCAGCAGCAGGGACACCCTGAACACTGAAGCTTTCTTT,CASSRDTLNTEAFF
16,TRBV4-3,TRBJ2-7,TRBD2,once,TGCGCCAGCAGCCAAGATCGGACTCTAGCGGACTACGAGCAGTACTTC,CASSQDRTLADYEQYF
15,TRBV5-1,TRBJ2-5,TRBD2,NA,TGCGCCAGCAGCTTGGTTAGCGGGGGGGGAGAGACCCAGTACTTC,CASSLVSGGGETQYF
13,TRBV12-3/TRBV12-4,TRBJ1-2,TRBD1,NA,TGTGCCAGCTTCGGACAGGGTGCAAGTGGCTACACCTTC,CASFGQGASGYTF
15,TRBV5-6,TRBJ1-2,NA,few,TGTGCCAGCAGAATATTAGGGAGGTTTGACTATGGCTACACCTTC,CASRILGRFDYGYTF
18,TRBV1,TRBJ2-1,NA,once,TGCACCAGCAGCCAAGATGTCCCCCCTAGCGGGAGGACCAATGAGCAGTTCTTC,CTSSQDVPPSGRTNEQFF
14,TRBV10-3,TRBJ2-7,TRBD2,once,TGTGCCATCAGTCCTAGCGGGAGTAAAGTCGAGCAGTACTTC,CAISPSGSKVEQYF
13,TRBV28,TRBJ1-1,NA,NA,TGTGCCAGCAGTTTAACAACGAACACTGAAGCTTTCTTT,CASSLTTNTEAFF
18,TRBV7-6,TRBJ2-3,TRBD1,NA,TGTGCCAGCAGCTTATACCCGAAGGACAGGTTATTTGAAGATACGCAGTATTTT,CASSLYPKDRLFEDTQYF
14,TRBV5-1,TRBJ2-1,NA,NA,TGCGCCAGCAGCTTGCCGTCCGGCTACAATGAGCAGTTCTTC,CASSLPSGYNEQFF
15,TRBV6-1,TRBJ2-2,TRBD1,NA,TGTGCCAGCAGTGAACAGGGGGCGAGCACCGGGGAGCTGTTTTTT,CASSEQGASTGELFF
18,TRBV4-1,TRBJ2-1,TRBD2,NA,TGCGCCAGCAGCCAACAAATTGGAACTAGCGGGGTCTACAATGAGCAGTTCTTC,CASSQQIGTSGVYNEQFF
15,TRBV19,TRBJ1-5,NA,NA,TGTGCCAGTACAGGGGATGGGAGGGTAGGTCAGCCCCAGCATTTT,CASTGDGRVGQPQHF
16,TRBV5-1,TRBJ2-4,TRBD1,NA,TGCGCCAGCAGCTCCGAACAGGGGAGCGTTGGAAACATTCAGTACTTC,CASSSEQGSVGNIQYF
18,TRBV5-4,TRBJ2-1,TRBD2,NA,TGTGCCAGCAGCTTGGTTATCTTGGCGGGAGGACTTCTCAATGAGCAGTTCTTC,CASSLVILAGGLLNEQFF
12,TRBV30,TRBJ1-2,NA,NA,TGTGCCTGGAGTGTGAATAGCTATGGCTACACCTTC,CAWSVNSYGYTF
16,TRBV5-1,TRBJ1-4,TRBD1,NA,TGCGCCAGCAGCTTGGGTCGTTGGGACAGGGCAGAAAAACTGTTTTTT,CASSLGRWDRAEKLFF
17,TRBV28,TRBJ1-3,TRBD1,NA,TGTGCCAGCAAGGCTCGACAGGGCGACCGGGGGCGAAGCACCATATATTTT,CASKARQGDRGRSTIYF
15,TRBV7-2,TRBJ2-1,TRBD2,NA,TGTGCCAGCAGCTTAGCTAGCGGGAGGCGCAATGAGCAGTTCTTC,CASSLASGRRNEQFF
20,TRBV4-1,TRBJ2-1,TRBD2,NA,TGCGCCAGCAAATCAGGGCCGGGACTAGCGGGAGGGGGATTTAGGAATGAGCAGTTCTTC,CASKSGPGLAGGGFRNEQFF
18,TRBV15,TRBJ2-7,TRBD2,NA,TGTGCCACCAGCAGAGATCGAACTAGCGGGACGAGGGGCGACGAGCAGTACTTC,CATSRDRTSGTRGDEQYF
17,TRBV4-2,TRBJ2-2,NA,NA,TGTGCCAGCAGCCAAGATTCGACACAGGCGAACACCGGGGAGCTGTTTTTT,CASSQDSTQANTGELFF
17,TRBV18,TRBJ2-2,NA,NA,TGTGCCAGCTCACCCAACCTCCAGGGAACGAACACCGGGGAGCTGTTTTTT,CASSPNLQGTNTGELFF
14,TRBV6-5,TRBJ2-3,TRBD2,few,TGTGCCAGCAGGGGACTAGCGGGCACAGATACGCAGTATTTT,CASRGLAGTDTQYF
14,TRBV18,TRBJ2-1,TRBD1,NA,TGTGCCAGCTCACCGGACAGGGCTTACAATGAGCAGTTCTTC,CASSPDRAYNEQFF
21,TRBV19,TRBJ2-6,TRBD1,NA,TGTGCCAGTAAGTCCGGGACAGGACGAAGTAACATTGCCTCTGGGGCCAACGTCCTGACTTTC,CASKSGTGRSNIASGANVLTF
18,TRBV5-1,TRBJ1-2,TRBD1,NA,TGCGCCAGCAGCCCGAGCCATTCTCCGGGACAGGGGGCCTGGGGCTACACCTTC,CASSPSHSPGQGAWGYTF
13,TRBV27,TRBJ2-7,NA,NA,TGTGCCAGCAGTTTTATTCCAGGGAACGAGCAGTACTTC,CASSFIPGNEQYF
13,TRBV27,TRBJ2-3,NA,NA,TGTGCCAGCAGTTTTGTCTACACAGATACGCAGTATTTT,CASSFVYTDTQYF
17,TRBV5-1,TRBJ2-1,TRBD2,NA,TGCGCCAGCAGCGTGGGACTAGCGGGATCTTCCTACAATGAGCAGTTCTTC,CASSVGLAGSSYNEQFF
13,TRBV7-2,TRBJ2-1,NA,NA,TGTGCCACCACCAGGGTAAACTACAATGAGCAGTTCTTC,CATTRVNYNEQFF
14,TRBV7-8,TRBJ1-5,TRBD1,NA,TGTGCCAGCAGCTTTAGACAGGGGAGTCAGCCCCAGCATTTT,CASSFRQGSQPQHF
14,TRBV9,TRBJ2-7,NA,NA,TGTGCCAGCAGCGAAGGGGTTGCGCCGGGCGAGCAGTACTTC,CASSEGVAPGEQYF
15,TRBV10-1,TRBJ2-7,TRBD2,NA,TGCGCCAGCAGTGAAGGCGGGGGACCCTACTACGAGCAGTACTTC,CASSEGGGPYYEQYF
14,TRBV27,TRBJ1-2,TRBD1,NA,TGTGCCAGCAGGCCCGGGACAGGGTACTATGGCTACACCTTC,CASRPGTGYYGYTF
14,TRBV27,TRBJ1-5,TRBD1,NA,TGTGCCAGCAGTTCGCAGGGGGCGGATCAGCCCCAGCATTTT,CASSSQGADQPQHF
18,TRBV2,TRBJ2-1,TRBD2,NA,TGTGCCAGCAGTGATCTCCGACTAGCAGATGACTTCTACAATGAGCAGTTCTTC,CASSDLRLADDFYNEQFF